This is a list of T cell receptor beta chains from one sample in a study of spatial heterogeneity in lung cancer. TCRdb reanalysed the 5' RACE reads using MiXCR and keeps one entry per CDR3 protein. The sample has some 36,000 distinct CDR3 sequences; about 7.9% are singletons. The source was PBMCs, collected at follow-up. Source of these receptors: a male donor with early-stage non-small cell lung cancer. CDR3s include the opening cysteine and the closing phenylalanine or tryptophan. The D gene is left open where the match is weak. Clone size appears in some rows only: once, few, many, or a class for an expanded clone.

v_gene	d_gene	j_gene	abundance	CDR3nt	CDR3aa
TRBV7-8	TRBD1	TRBJ1-2	many	TGTGCCAGCAGCTTTTTCAGGGGGGTCAACTATGGCTACACCTTC	CASSFFRGVNYGYTF
TRBV7-6	TRBD1	TRBJ1-2	many	TGTGCCAGCAGCTCCTACGACAGGGCCTATGGCTACACCTTC	CASSSYDRAYGYTF
TRBV5-1	NA	TRBJ2-7	many	TGCGCCAGCAGCTTGGCCGGCAGGGGAGAGTACTTC	CASSLAGRGEYF
TRBV14	NA	TRBJ2-7	many	TGTGCCAGCAGCCAAGAGGGATTAAGCCACCCCACCTTC	CASSQEGLSHPTF
TRBV27	TRBD1	TRBJ1-2	many	TGTGCCAGCAGGGGGACAGGAGCTCCCTACACCTTC	CASRGTGAPYTF
TRBV30	NA	TRBJ1-1	many	TGTGCCTGGAGTGGCGGCTTCGAAGCTTTCTTT	CAWSGGFEAFF
TRBV6-1	TRBD1	TRBJ2-1	many	TGTGCCAGCAGTGAAGAGGCAGGGGGCTATAATGAGCAGTTCTTC	CASSEEAGGYNEQFF
TRBV7-9	TRBD1	TRBJ2-5	many	TGTGCCAGCAGCCTGACGGGACAGCCCCAAGAGACCCAGTACTTC	CASSLTGQPQETQYF
TRBV2	TRBD1	TRBJ1-1	NA	TGTGCCAGCAGTCAATCGAGACAGGGTTGGACTGAAGCTTTCTTT	CASSQSRQGWTEAFF
TRBV7-6	TRBD2	TRBJ2-1	many	TGTGCCAGCAGCTTAATCCGGGAGGGGGATGAGCAGTTCTTC	CASSLIREGDEQFF
TRBV7-9	TRBD1	TRBJ2-2	many	TGTGCCAGCAGCTTAACGGACAGGGGACCCGGGGAGCTGTTTTTT	CASSLTDRGPGELFF
TRBV7-8	NA	TRBJ1-2	NA	TGTGCCAGCAGCTCGACCGGGACCTACTATGGCTACACCTTC	CASSSTGTYYGYTF
TRBV7-8	NA	TRBJ1-1	many	TGTGCCAGCAGCTTAGGGGCAGGGGCCACTGAAGCTTTCTTT	CASSLGAGATEAFF
TRBV20-1	TRBD1	TRBJ1-5	many	TGCAGTGCCCGGCCGTCGGGACAGGTCAATCAGCCCCAGCATTTT	CSARPSGQVNQPQHF
TRBV4-2	TRBD1	TRBJ1-1	many	TGTGCCAGCAGCCAAGAACTGGGACAGTTGAACACTGAAGCTTTCTTT	CASSQELGQLNTEAFF
TRBV27	NA	TRBJ2-3	many	TGTGCCAGCAGTTCCGCCGGGTTTATGGATACGCAGTATTTT	CASSSAGFMDTQYF
TRBV5-8	NA	TRBJ2-7	many	TGTGCCAGCAGCTTAACGCAAACCTCCTACGAGCAGTACTTC	CASSLTQTSYEQYF
TRBV7-9	NA	TRBJ2-7	many	TGTGCCAGCAGCTCGACAGTCTACGAGCAGTACTTC	CASSSTVYEQYF
TRBV7-9	TRBD1	TRBJ2-7	medium-sized	TGTGCCAGCAGCAATTGGGACAGTTCCTACGAGCAGTACTTC	CASSNWDSSYEQYF
TRBV5-4	TRBD2	TRBJ2-1	many	TGTGCCAGCAGCTTGGGGGGACTAGCGGGCCACAATGAGCAGTTCTTC	CASSLGGLAGHNEQFF
TRBV11-2	NA	TRBJ2-4	many	TGTGCCAGCAGCTTAGAGGAGGGCCTTCCCAAAAACATTCAGTACTTC	CASSLEEGLPKNIQYF
TRBV5-6	TRBD1	TRBJ1-5	many	TGTGCCAGCAGATTGGGACAGGGAGATCAGCCCCAGCATTTT	CASRLGQGDQPQHF
TRBV12-3/TRBV12-4	TRBD1	TRBJ1-4	few	TGTGCCAGCAGTTCCCGGACAGGTCTTGCTGAAAAACTGTTTTTT	CASSSRTGLAEKLFF
TRBV7-6	NA	TRBJ2-7	many	TGTGCCAGCAGCCTCCGGGACACTTTCTACGAGCAGTACTTC	CASSLRDTFYEQYF
TRBV14	NA	TRBJ2-3	many	TGTGCCAGCAGCCTCTACGGGGCCCCAGATACGCAGTATTTT	CASSLYGAPDTQYF
TRBV7-8	NA	TRBJ1-1	medium-sized	TGTGCCAGCAGCTTGGCTGAACTGAACACTGAAGCTTTCTTT	CASSLAELNTEAFF
TRBV12-3/TRBV12-4	NA	TRBJ2-1	NA	TGTGCCAGCAGCCCTTTGGGAGGTGGTGAGCAGTTCTTC	CASSPLGGGEQFF
TRBV7-2	NA	TRBJ2-1	many	TGTGCCAGCAGCTTACCATCTGGCGGGGGCCACTCCTACAATGAGCAGTTCTTC	CASSLPSGGGHSYNEQFF
TRBV10-1	NA	TRBJ1-5	many	TGCGCCAGCAGTGAGCGTTGGGTTACGAATCAGCCCCAGCATTTT	CASSERWVTNQPQHF
TRBV29-1	TRBD1	TRBJ1-1	medium-sized	TGCAGCGTGGGACAGCAGAACACTGAAGCTTTCTTT	CSVGQQNTEAFF
TRBV15	NA	TRBJ2-1	many	TGTGCCACCAGCAGAGATCAGGGTGAGCAGTTCTTC	CATSRDQGEQFF
TRBV18	NA	TRBJ1-5	many	TGTGCCAGCTCACCACTCCAGTCCGATCAGCCCCAGCATTTT	CASSPLQSDQPQHF
TRBV13	NA	TRBJ2-3	NA	TGTGCCAGCAGCTTAGAGGGTGAAGGGTCAGATACGCAGTATTTT	CASSLEGEGSDTQYF
TRBV27	TRBD1	TRBJ1-1	many	TGTGCCAGCACCCGAACAGGGGGCACTGAAGCTTTCTTT	CASTRTGGTEAFF
TRBV9	TRBD1	TRBJ2-7	NA	TGTGCCAGCAGCACAGGGACAGGGACCTACGAGCAGTACTTC	CASSTGTGTYEQYF
TRBV2	TRBD1	TRBJ1-3	many	TGTGCCAGCAGGGAAAGGACAGGGGCTGGAAACACCATATATTTT	CASRERTGAGNTIYF
TRBV9	NA	TRBJ2-7	many	TGTGCCAGCAGCGTAGGGGGGTCCGGCCCCTACGAGCAGTACTTC	CASSVGGSGPYEQYF
TRBV5-4	TRBD1	TRBJ2-5	NA	TGTGCCAGCAGCACCCCGGACAGGCAAGAGACCCAGTACTTC	CASSTPDRQETQYF
TRBV4-2	TRBD1	TRBJ1-6	many	TGTGCCAGCAGCCAGGGAACGGACAGGGGGGGATCCTATAATTCACCCCTCCACTTT	CASSQGTDRGGSYNSPLHF
TRBV2	TRBD1	TRBJ1-6	many	TGTGCCAGCAGTCGACAGGGGTTAAGTAATTCACCCCTCCACTTT	CASSRQGLSNSPLHF
TRBV14	NA	TRBJ1-1	NA	TGTGCCATCAGCCAAGTGACCGGCGGAAACACTGAAGCTTTCTTT	CAISQVTGGNTEAFF
TRBV5-8	NA	TRBJ2-2	many	TGTGCCAGCAGCCGTTATTCGGCCGGGGAGCTGTTTTTT	CASSRYSAGELFF
TRBV20-1	TRBD2	TRBJ2-5	many	TGCAGTGCAACCAAGCGGGGAGCTCAAGAGACCCAGTACTTC	CSATKRGAQETQYF